Listed here are 32 T cell receptor beta chains from one sample, sequenced in a study of T cell responses to AZD1222 COVID-19 vaccine (dated by TCRdb to the early 2020s). Sample time point, as interpreted from the label and publication: about 28 days (+/-7) after the second vaccine dose. Receptor libraries were prepared by the immunoSEQ multiplex PCR assay. TCRdb retrieved this table from immuneACCESS and kept in-frame rearrangements only. Not all clones are present; in checked studies, unresolved V genes account for under half, and no reason is known for the remainder. This sample has fewer than 110,000 clones in its table, and 70% to 90% of those were observed once. The ten largest make up approximately 4.8% of the sample. Sequenced material: peripheral blood, taken 28 days after the second AZD1222 dose. The receptors shown here come from an adult who received the AZD1222 COVID-19 vaccine.

The J gene is TRBJ2-7, the V gene TRBV6-6; D is perhaps TRBD2 (5 bases). This CDR3 region has 13 residues. V lost 0 bases and J 4 bases, leaving 7 bases between the germline ends. The germline V gene encodes CDR1 MNHNY and CDR2 SVGAGI (reference sequence). The CDR3 coding sequence is TGTGCCAGCAGTTACTCCGGGGTGTACGAGCAGTACTTC. Protein sequence: CASSYSGVYEQYF.

The V gene is TRBV6-5, the J gene TRBJ1-3, with D tentatively TRBD1 (5 bases). Germline assignment: CDR1 MNHEY and CDR2 SVGAGI. This CDR3 comprises 14 residues. V was pared by 5 bases and J by 1 base, with 9 bases between. CDR3 amino acids: CASSPRVSGNTIYF. In DNA form, the CDR3 reads TGTGCCAGCAGTCCCAGGGTTTCTGGAAACACCATATATTTT.

This clone was recorded once. This chain connects TRBV5-6 to TRBJ1-2; D is uncertain. Germline loops: CDR1 SGHDT, CDR2 YYEEEE. V was shortened by 2 bases and J by 2 bases, with 16 bases between the two germline ends. This CDR3 spans 16 amino acids. The CDR3 sequence: CASSFRTELKNYGYTF. The CDR3 DNA sequence: TGTGCCAGCAGCTTCCGGACCGAACTAAAAAACTATGGCTACACCTTC.

Notes on this clone: At one end the junction does not follow the germline gene, possibly because of a read error. This chain links TRBV2 with TRBJ1-4; no clear D. The germline V gene encodes CDR1 SNHLY and CDR2 FYNNEI. The CDR3 has 9 residues. The CDR3 DNA reads as TGTGCCAGCAGTGAGGGTCCCATTTTT. Protein product: CASSEGPIF.

This chain uses TRBV15 with TRBJ1-4; the D gene is possibly TRBD1 (6 bases). The CDR3 spans 14 residues. Trimming left V 8 bases short and J 3 bases short, with 13 bases between. Germline V gene lookup returns CDR1 LNHNV and CDR2 YYDKDF (reference sequence). CDR3 nucleotide sequence: TGTGCCACCGGTTGGGGGCTTGCTAATGAAAAACTGTTTTTT. Encoded protein: CATGWGLANEKLFF.

This clone was recorded once. V usage is TRBV1 and J usage is TRBJ1-6; the table gives TRBD1 as D, unverified against the DNA. TRBV1 represents a pseudogene. The CDR3 loop spans 16 amino acids. The chain's CDR3 is CTSSQETPFHNSPLHF. The CDR3 DNA reads as TGCACCAGCAGCCAAGAAACACCTTTCCATAATTCACCCCTCCACTTT.

The chain links TRBV19 to TRBJ1-5; no reliable D call. The CDR3 has 15 amino acids. The germline V and J ends were trimmed by 1 base and 5 bases, with 12 bases remaining between them. From germline, CDR1 is LNHDA and CDR2 SQIVND (reference sequence). CDR3 loop: CASSIGPRRDQPQHF. For the CDR3, the DNA is TGTGCCAGTAGTATAGGACCCCGGCGGGATCAGCCCCAGCATTTT.

This rearrangement joins TRBV15 to TRBJ1-1; D perhaps matches TRBD1 (5 bases). The V end lost 6 bases, the J end lost 4 bases, and 9 bases lay between the germline ends. Germline V gene data show CDR1 as LNHNV and CDR2 as YYDKDF (reference sequence). The CDR3 extends over 12 amino acids. The CDR3 reads CATRSGLTEAFF. In DNA form, the CDR3 reads TGTGCCACCAGATCGGGGCTCACTGAAGCTTTCTTT.

This clone was counted a single time. The J gene is TRBJ1-2, the V gene TRBV11-3, with a tentative D call TRBD1 (6 bases). Germline CDR1 is SGHNT and CDR2 is YENEEA. The CDR3 loop spans 16 amino acids. The V and J ends lost 0 bases and 0 bases respectively, with 11 bases between them. CDR3 region: CASSLEVPGANYGYTF. The CDR3 coding sequence is TGTGCCAGCAGCTTAGAAGTACCAGGGGCTAACTATGGCTACACCTTC. The variable domain in full, completed from reference TRBV11-3 and TRBJ1-2, reads EAGVVQSPRYKIIEKKQPVAFWCNPISGHNTLYWYLQNLGQGPELLIRYENEEAVDDSQLPKDRFSAERLKGVDSTLKIQPAELGDSAVYLCASSLEVPGANYGYTFGSGTRLTVV.

The chain carries TRBV25-1 and TRBJ1-1; D is unclear. The CDR3 is 11 amino acids. V shed 6 bases and J shed 5 bases, with 7 bases lying between them. Germline assignment: CDR1 MGHDK and CDR2 SYGVNS. The chain's CDR3 is CASRYGTEAFF. Here the CDR3 DNA reads TGTGCCAGCAGGTATGGGACTGAAGCTTTCTTT. Based on the CDR3 plus reference TRBV25-1 and TRBJ1-1, the full variable domain is EADIYQTPRYLVIGTGKKITLECSQTMGHDKMYWYQQDPGMELHLIHYSYGVNSTEKGDLSSESTVSRIRTEHFPLTLESARPSHTSQYLCASRYGTEAFFGQGTRLTVV.

The V call is TRBV5-5, the J call TRBJ2-3; 7 bases fit TRBD1. Germline lookup yields CDR1 SGHKS and CDR2 YYEKEE (reference sequence). The junction had 7 bases not matched to a gene; V was cut back by 4 bases and J by 2 bases. The CDR3 length is 15 residues. The CDR3: CASSPQGHLTDTQYF. Written as DNA, the CDR3 is TGTGCCAGCAGCCCACAGGGGCACCTCACAGATACGCAGTATTTT.

The CDR3 DNA is TGTGCCAGCAGCTCCTACGGGACAGGGGACACTGAAGCTTTCTTT. It is translated as CASSSYGTGDTEAFF. The chain recombines TRBV9 with TRBJ1-1; 10 bases are shared with TRBD1. CDR1 and CDR2 (germline): SGDLS, YYNGEE. The J segment lost 3 bases and the V segment lost 4 bases, leaving 6 bases of the junction unmatched. This CDR3 spans 15 amino acids.

This clone was observed once. The gene calls are TRBV7-3 and TRBJ2-7; D unresolved. The CDR3 loop spans 14 amino acids. Germline V gene lookup returns CDR1 SGHTA and CDR2 FQGTGA. Deletions cut 1 base from V and 2 bases from J, with 9 bases between. CDR3 sequence: CASSLNPGPYEQYF. For the CDR3, the DNA is TGTGCCAGCAGCTTAAATCCCGGCCCCTACGAGCAGTACTTC.

The chain combines TRBV6-5 with TRBJ1-5; D perhaps matches TRBD1 (5 bases). Trimming removed 6 bases at V and 3 bases at J, with 12 bases between. The germline gives CDR1 MNHEY, CDR2 SVGAGI. This CDR3 has 14 amino acids. CDR3 sequence: CASSRRQHNQPQHF. The CDR3 DNA follows: TGTGCCAGCAGCCGAAGACAGCACAATCAGCCCCAGCATTTT.

This chain uses TRBV15 with TRBJ1-1; D may be TRBD1 (5 bases). V lost 0 bases and J lost 10, with 18 bases in between. This CDR3 contains 15 residues. Germline V gene sequence: CDR1 LNHNV, CDR2 YYDKDF (reference sequence). This CDR3 reads CATSRDLRRLQGAFF. The CDR3 region has the DNA TGTGCCACCAGCAGAGATCTCCGCAGGCTTCAGGGAGCTTTCTTT.

This rearrangement joins TRBV5-1 to TRBJ1-2, with 8 bases fitting TRBD1. Looked up from germline, CDR1 is SGHRS and CDR2 is YFSETQ. The CDR3 spans 15 residues. After removal of 0 bases from V and 4 bases from J, the junction contained 5 bases not matched to a gene. This chain's CDR3 is CASSLGQGSFYGYTF. The DNA for the CDR3 is TGCGCCAGCAGCTTGGGACAGGGGTCTTTCTATGGCTACACCTTC. The variable domain in full, completed from reference TRBV5-1 and TRBJ1-2, reads KAGVTQTPRYLIKTRGQQVTLSCSPISGHRSVSWYQQTPGQGLQFLFEYFSETQRNKGNFPGRFSGRQFSNSRSEMNVSTLELGDSALYLCASSLGQGSFYGYTFGSGTRLTVV.

V usage is TRBV27 and J usage is TRBJ2-7; TRBD1 agrees at 7 bases. The CDR3 is made up of 11 amino acids. Germline V gene lookup returns CDR1 MNHEY and CDR2 SMNVEV (reference sequence). The CDR3 loop reads CGRAGGYEQYF. CDR3 in DNA: TGTGGCCGGGCAGGGGGCTACGAGCAGTACTTC.

The J gene is TRBJ2-7, the V gene TRBV5-6, with D perhaps assigned TRBD1 or TRBD2 (6 bases each). The CDR3 is made up of 14 amino acids. Trimming took 0 bases from V and 4 from J, leaving 11 bases between them. CDR1 is SGHDT, CDR2 YYEEEE, per germline. The CDR3 sequence: CASSLGGGQYEQYF. CDR3 nucleotide sequence: TGTGCCAGCAGCTTGGGAGGGGGGCAATACGAGCAGTACTTC.

V is TRBV25-1 and J is TRBJ1-1; TRBD1 is a possible D gene (5 bases). Germline loops: CDR1 MGHDK, CDR2 SYGVNS. Trimming stripped 7 bases from V and 0 bases from J, with 9 bases between. The CDR3 sequence is 13 residues long. CDR3 nucleotides: TGTGCCAGCACTGGGGCGATGAACACTGAAGCTTTCTTT. Translated: CASTGAMNTEAFF.

The gene calls are TRBV2 and TRBJ1-1; no definite D call. The CDR3 contains 16 residues. Looked up from germline, CDR1 is SNHLY and CDR2 is FYNNEI. V was cut by 6 bases and J by 5 bases, with 22 bases left in between. In nucleotides, the CDR3 is TGTGCCAGCAGGGTGCAGGTGGCTCCAGAGGTAACTGAAGCTTTCTTT. It encodes CASRVQVAPEVTEAFF.

This sequence joins TRBV19 and TRBJ2-1, with D possibly matching TRBD2 (6 bases). V was shortened by 8 bases and J by 0 bases, with 20 bases between the two germline ends. Germline CDR1 and CDR2: LNHDA and SQIVND (reference sequence). This CDR3 has 17 residues. The CDR3 here is CASSLYGGVSSYNEQFF. The CDR3 bases are TGTGCCAGTTCCCTATATGGCGGGGTTAGCTCCTACAATGAGCAGTTCTTC.

The chain couples TRBV10-3 to TRBJ2-7; 7 positions agree with TRBD2. The germline gives CDR1 ENHRY, CDR2 SYGVKD. Unmatched junction bases numbered 9, after V lost 4 bases and J lost 0 bases. The CDR3 covers 16 residues. The CDR3 bases are TGTGCCATCAGTGCAGCGGGGTCCGCCCCCTCCTACGAGCAGTACTTC. Its protein is CAISAAGSAPSYEQYF.

This sequence joins TRBV2 and TRBJ2-1; 8 nucleotides match TRBD1. Germline V gene data show CDR1 as SNHLY and CDR2 as FYNNEI. The J segment lost 7 bases and the V segment lost 2 bases, leaving 7 bases of the junction unmatched. This CDR3 spans 15 amino acids. As DNA, the CDR3 is TGTGCCAGCAGTGAATTGGACAGGGTTTGGAATGAGCAGTTCTTC. This sequence encodes CASSELDRVWNEQFF.

V is TRBV19 and J is TRBJ2-2; D is possibly TRBD1 (6 bases). CDR3 length: 15 amino acids. V lost 7 bases and J 1 base, leaving 13 bases between the germline ends. Germline values: CDR1 LNHDA, CDR2 SQIVND (reference sequence). The CDR3 DNA is TGTGCCAGTACCAACGACAGGCTGAACACCGGGGAGCTGTTTTTT. Amino acids: CASTNDRLNTGELFF.

The chain links TRBV9 to TRBJ1-2; 9 bases are shared with TRBD1. Per germline, CDR1 SGDLS and CDR2 YYNGEE. With 3 bases clipped from V and 2 bases from J, the junction kept 11 bases outside the gene matches. CDR3 length: 17 residues. The CDR3 protein is CASSAQRTGALNYGYTF. Written as DNA, the CDR3 is TGTGCCAGCAGCGCCCAACGGACAGGGGCACTGAACTATGGCTACACCTTC.

Here the CDR3 reads CASSLAPPGSEQYF. CDR3 coding DNA: TGTGCCAGCAGCTTAGCGCCGCCAGGGTCCGAGCAGTACTTC. V usage is TRBV7-9 and J usage is TRBJ2-7, with a weak D call TRBD1 (5 bases). CDR3 length: 14 residues. With 0 bases removed from V and 6 bases from J, the gap between germline ends came to 12 bases. CDR1 is SEHNR, CDR2 FQNEAQ, per germline (reference sequence).

This chain uses TRBV28 with TRBJ2-5; 10 bases match TRBD1. Germline lookup yields CDR1 MDHEN and CDR2 SYDVKM. The CDR3 consists of 13 residues. V shed 6 bases, J shed 6 bases, and the junction held 4 bases outside the gene matches. CDR3 sequence (DNA): TGTGCCAGCAGCCGGGACAGGGGACAGACCCAGTACTTC. It codes for CASSRDRGQTQYF.

The V and J genes are TRBV3-1 (or the pseudogene TRBV3-2) and TRBJ1-2; D is unclear. Per germline, CDR1 LGHDT and CDR2 YNNKEL (reference sequence). V lost 0 bases and J lost 8, with 7 bases in between. The CDR3 is made up of 12 amino acids. CDR3 nucleotide sequence: TGTGCCAGCAGCCAAGATCGGGAGGGCTACACCTTC. Its protein is CASSQDREGYTF.

The genes are TRBV6-1 and TRBJ1-2, with D possibly being TRBD1 (6 bases). The length of the CDR3 is 14 residues. Germline CDR1 MNHNS, CDR2 SASEGT. The V gene lost 3 bases and the J gene lost 7 bases, with 15 bases spanning the gap. CDR3 sequence (DNA): TGTGCCAGCAGTGACCCCGGGACAATGGCTGGCTACACCTTC. Amino acids: CASSDPGTMAGYTF.

The chain employs TRBV25-1 and TRBJ2-2, with TRBD1 identical over 8 bases. Losses at the gene ends were 2 bases for V and 4 bases for J; bases not matched to a gene: 9. Per the germline V gene, CDR1 is MGHDK and CDR2 is SYGVNS. There are 17 residues in the CDR3. CDR3: CASSEGRTGWTTGELFF. CDR3 nucleotides: TGTGCCAGCAGTGAAGGGAGGACAGGGTGGACCACCGGGGAGCTGTTTTTT.

V usage is TRBV15 and J usage is TRBJ1-1; D is uncertain. Between the trimmed V and J ends, which lost 6 bases and 3 bases, there was a span of 17 bases. The CDR3 has 15 amino acids. Germline CDR1 and CDR2: LNHNV and YYDKDF (reference sequence). The CDR3 DNA is TGTGCCACCAGGCGGGTCGACTCCGAGGACACTGAAGCTTTCTTT. Translation: CATRRVDSEDTEAFF.

The chain carries TRBV4-2 and TRBJ2-2; D is undetermined. Trimming stripped 1 base from V and 6 bases from J, with 9 bases between. Germline V lookup: CDR1 LGHNA, CDR2 YNFKEQ. The CDR3 sequence is 14 residues long. CDR3 DNA sequence: TGTGCCAGCAGCCAAGGGGTACTCTCCGGGGAGCTGTTTTTT. Its translation is CASSQGVLSGELFF.